The T cell receptor beta chain under discussion was sequenced for a study of vaccination effects on CD4 cells after COVID-19. Whole-study findings and limits: Convalescent patients in the study were few, and early post-infection timepoints were absent. Only a single clone (1 of 255 vaccine-induced clones in healthy vaccinees) cross-reacted with common cold coronaviruses. At late timepoints after vaccination, vaccine- and infection-induced clones shrank markedly.

Clones were sequenced by immunoSEQ multiplex PCR, and TCRdb holds only the in-frame ones, with some missing. The sample gives some 69,000 clones, roughly 73% of which show up once; about 2% is in the top ten. Germline V gene sequence: CDR1 SGDLS, CDR2 YYNGEE. CDR3 length: 14 residues. With 0 bases removed from V and 5 bases from J, the gap between germline ends came to 11 bases. Concerning this clone itself: As yet, its antigen is unknown.

The culture ran for about 10 days, and then CD4+ T cells were isolated. The participants, recipients of two vaccine doses, got either BNT162b2 or mRNA-1273. A half-medium replacement with IL-2 medium was carried out on days 3 and 7. The input for sequencing was CD4+ T cells from PBMCs cultured without peptide, taken after COVID-19 vaccination. The TCR comes from a human donor who received a COVID-19 vaccine. V is TRBV9 and J is TRBJ2-5, with D unclear. The CDR3 here is CASSVGDVGETQYF. The CDR3 bases are TGTGCCAGCAGCGTAGGCGATGTGGGGGAGACCCAGTACTTC.